One and the same sample provided the 30 T cell receptor beta chains below, sequenced in a study of control samples from healthy donors and cancer patients. Generated by immunoSEQ multiplex PCR, the TCRdb table keeps only in-frame clones and is missing some. Here the sample spans 40,000 to 60,000 clones, 65% to 90% being singletons. Sequenced input: PBMCs. The receptor set was obtained from a woman between 45 and 60 years old with lung cancer.

CDR3 loop: CASSISGGGPVETQYF. The CDR3 nucleotides are TGTGCCAGTAGTATTTCTGGCGGGGGGCCTGTAGAGACCCAGTACTTC. The rearrangement links TRBV19 to TRBJ2-5; 8 positions agree with TRBD2. This CDR3 has 16 residues. The V segment lost 3 bases and the J segment 4 bases; nucleotides outside the gene matches: 10. The V gene's germline CDR1 is LNHDA and CDR2 SQIVND (reference sequence).

The rearrangement joins TRBV7-8 to TRBJ1-1; D is unclear. The V gene lost 3 bases and the J gene lost 0 bases, with 11 bases spanning the gap. Germline values: CDR1 SGHVS, CDR2 FQNEAQ. The CDR3 has 15 residues. CDR3 nucleotide sequence: TGTGCCAGCAGCTTCGGACGGATACTGAACACTGAAGCTTTCTTT. Translated: CASSFGRILNTEAFF.

The V gene is TRBV5-1, the J gene TRBJ2-1; D is perhaps TRBD1 or TRBD2 (6 bases each). V was trimmed by 4 bases and J by 5 bases, leaving 10 bases between them. CDR3 length: 13 residues. Per the germline V gene, CDR1 is SGHRS and CDR2 is YFSETQ. The CDR3 sequence: CASSIGGHNEQFF. CDR3 sequence (DNA): TGCGCCAGCAGCATAGGGGGGCACAATGAGCAGTTCTTC. Drawing the rest from reference TRBV5-1 and TRBJ2-1, the complete variable domain is KAGVTQTPRYLIKTRGQQVTLSCSPISGHRSVSWYQQTPGQGLQFLFEYFSETQRNKGNFPGRFSGRQFSNSRSEMNVSTLELGDSALYLCASSIGGHNEQFFGPGTRLTVL.

The J gene is TRBJ1-2, the V gene TRBV15, with 9 bases matching TRBD1. V trimming: 1 base; J trimming: 4 bases; junction bases outside the gene matches: 4. Looked up from germline, CDR1 is LNHNV and CDR2 is YYDKDF (reference sequence). This CDR3 has 15 residues. CDR3 sequence: CATSRGGTGPYGYTF. The CDR3 DNA is TGTGCCACCAGCAGAGGTGGGACAGGGCCCTATGGCTACACCTTC.

A remark on this clone: Additional DNA sequences in this sample encode the identical CDR3. The chain carries TRBV7-9 and TRBJ1-1; 7 nucleotides align to TRBD1. This CDR3 is built from 13 residues. J was trimmed by 5 bases and V by 5 bases; bases with no gene match: 5. CDR1 and CDR2 from the germline V gene are SEHNR and FQNEAQ (reference sequence). CDR3 amino acids: CASSRQGGTEAFF. CDR3 sequence (DNA): TGTGCCAGCAGCCGTCAGGGGGGAACTGAAGCTTTCTTT.

The rearrangement uses TRBV15 and TRBJ1-2, with D unclear. V was cut by 0 bases and J by 6 bases, with 17 bases left in between. The CDR3 runs to 16 residues. Germline CDR1 reads LNHNV; CDR2 reads YYDKDF (reference sequence). The CDR3 here is CATSRDLGPGGDGYTF. CDR3 DNA: TGTGCCACCAGCAGAGATCTGGGCCCAGGCGGAGATGGCTACACCTTC.

This chain links TRBV6-5 with TRBJ1-5; the D is unclear. CDR1 and CDR2 (germline): MNHEY, SVGAGI. Trimming shortened V by 5 bases and J by 0 bases, and 8 bases separated the two germline ends. The length of the CDR3 is 14 residues. As DNA, the CDR3 is TGTGCCAGCAGTCGGGCCTATAGCAATCAGCCCCAGCATTTT. Encoded protein: CASSRAYSNQPQHF.

This chain links TRBV30 with TRBJ2-3; the match to TRBD2 covers 7 bases. From germline, CDR1 is GTSNPN and CDR2 SVGIG (reference sequence). This CDR3 region has 16 residues. Trimming cost V 0 bases and J 5 bases; bases outside gene matches: 11. Here the CDR3 reads CAWSVQRGRAEDTQYF. CDR3 bases: TGTGCCTGGAGTGTACAGCGGGGTCGAGCGGAAGATACGCAGTATTTT.

In nucleotides, the CDR3 is TGTGCCAGCAGCTTAGATGGGACAGGACACACCGGGGAGCTGTTTTTT. It encodes CASSLDGTGHTGELFF. The V call is TRBV7-2, the J call TRBJ2-2; 8 nucleotides match TRBD1. The CDR3 has 16 residues. V shed 1 base and J 3 bases; nucleotides not matched to a gene: 4. Germline V CDR1 and CDR2: SGHTA, FQGNSA. Supplemented by reference TRBV7-2 and TRBJ2-2, the full variable domain reads GAGVSQSPSNKVTEKGKDVELRCDPISGHTALYWYRQSLGQGLEFLIYFQGNSAPDKSGLPSDRFSAERTGGSVSTLTIQRTQQEDSAVYLCASSLDGTGHTGELFFGEGSRLTVL.

This rearrangement joins TRBV7-9 to TRBJ1-4, with TRBD1 matching 8 bases. This CDR3 comprises 16 residues. The V gene's germline CDR1 is SEHNR and CDR2 FQNEAQ (reference sequence). The J segment lost 8 bases and the V segment lost 5 bases, leaving 13 bases of the junction unmatched. CDR3 sequence: CASSPRDRRTEEKLFF. In DNA form, the CDR3 reads TGTGCCAGCAGCCCCCGGGACAGGAGGACTGAGGAAAAACTGTTTTTT.

This rearrangement joins TRBV30 to TRBJ1-3, with a possible D match to TRBD1 (6 bases). Trimming left V 2 bases short and J 0 bases short, with 11 bases between. This CDR3 contains 15 residues. Germline V gives CDR1 GTSNPN, CDR2 SVGIG (reference sequence). This CDR3 is CAWSLDRYSGNTIYF. The CDR3 DNA reads TGTGCCTGGAGTCTTGACAGGTACTCTGGAAACACCATATATTTT.

The J gene is TRBJ1-5, the V gene TRBV2, with D possibly TRBD1 on 5 matching bases. Per germline, CDR1 SNHLY and CDR2 FYNNEI. Trimming removed 7 bases from V and 0 bases from J, with 13 bases in between. This CDR3 has 15 residues. The CDR3 DNA sequence: TGTGCCAGCACCAGGGCGGGTTCTAGCAATCAGCCCCAGCATTTT. Translated, it gives CASTRAGSSNQPQHF.

The V gene is TRBV7-2, the J gene TRBJ1-2; 8 positions agree with TRBD1. V shed 2 bases, J shed 8 bases, and the junction held 7 bases outside the gene matches. The CDR3 spans 14 residues. From germline, CDR1 is SGHTA and CDR2 FQGNSA. DNA for the CDR3: TGTGCCAGCAGCTTATGGACAGGGATGGAGGGCTACACCTTC. It codes for CASSLWTGMEGYTF.

The rearrangement links TRBV27 to TRBJ1-5; D remains unclear. Trimming took 2 bases from V and 8 from J, leaving 10 bases between them. The CDR3 is made up of 13 amino acids. Germline V gene data show CDR1 as MNHEY and CDR2 as SMNVEV (reference sequence). The CDR3 is CASSLVFGEPQHF. The CDR3 DNA reads TGTGCCAGCAGTTTAGTATTCGGTGAGCCCCAGCATTTT.

CDR3 protein: CASSLVSGGPLAEQYF. The CDR3 DNA reads as TGTGCCAGCAGTCTCGTTAGCGGGGGGCCCTTGGCCGAGCAGTACTTC. The chain is built from TRBV28 and TRBJ2-7; 10 bases align to TRBD2. The CDR3 runs 16 residues. V gave up 5 bases and J gave up 6 bases; unmatched junction bases: 13. CDR1 and CDR2 from the germline V gene are MDHEN and SYDVKM.

The V gene is TRBV28, the J gene TRBJ1-1; D gene ambiguous. This CDR3 comprises 14 residues. Trimming removed 4 bases at V and 6 bases at J, with 15 bases between. CDR1 and CDR2 from the germline V gene are MDHEN and SYDVKM. The DNA of the CDR3 is TGTGCCAGCAGTTCCCCCACGCGGAAGCCTGAAGCTTTCTTT. As protein: CASSSPTRKPEAFF.

J is TRBJ2-7 and V is TRBV27, with 7 bases lining up with TRBD1. The CDR3 runs 16 residues. Germline CDR1 and CDR2: MNHEY and SMNVEV (reference sequence). The V gene end was trimmed by 5 bases and the J gene end by 0 bases; junction bases not matched to a gene: 10. CDR3 sequence reads: CASSRDRASFSYEQYF. The CDR3 DNA is TGTGCCAGCAGTCGGGACAGAGCCAGTTTCTCCTACGAGCAGTACTTC.

The chain recombines TRBV2 with TRBJ1-6; perhaps TRBD1 as D (5 bases). V gave up 6 bases and J gave up 10 bases, with 16 bases separating them. This CDR3 is 14 amino acids long. The germline V gene has CDR1 SNHLY and CDR2 FYNNEI. CDR3 in DNA: TGTGCCAGCAGGCTGGGGGTTTTTGGGTCACCCCTCCACTTT. This codes for CASRLGVFGSPLHF.

This chain joins TRBV9 and TRBJ1-1; D possibly corresponds to TRBD1 (6 bases). Deletions cut 0 bases from V and 2 bases from J, with 23 bases between. CDR3 length equals 19 residues. CDR1 is SGDLS, CDR2 YYNGEE, per germline. The CDR3 bases are TGTGCCAGCAGCGTAGAATTTCTCCGACAGGATTCTCCTAACACTGAAGCTTTCTTT. As protein: CASSVEFLRQDSPNTEAFF.

The chain combines TRBV21-1 with TRBJ1-1. TRBV21-1 is a pseudogene segment. The CDR3 runs to 15 residues. The CDR3 spells CASSKDSIRGPEAFF. CDR3 sequence (DNA): TGTGCCAGCAGCAAAGATAGTATCCGAGGCCCTGAAGCTTTCTTT.

This clone came up a few times. The chain recombines TRBV7-3 with TRBJ2-2; weak D call: TRBD2 (6 bases). This CDR3 has 16 residues. The V gene's germline CDR1 is SGHTA and CDR2 FQGTGA. Deletions cut 1 base from V and 6 bases from J, with 15 bases between. CDR3: CASSLSGAGMAGELFF. In DNA form, the CDR3 reads TGTGCCAGCAGCTTAAGCGGGGCAGGGATGGCCGGGGAGCTGTTTTTT.

This sequence joins TRBV12-5 and TRBJ2-1; D uncertain. V dropped 2 bases and J dropped 8 bases, with 4 bases sitting between them. CDR3 length equals 11 residues. Germline CDR1 and CDR2: LGHNT and FRNRAP. The CDR3 bases are TGTGCTAGTGGTTTGAAAGATGAGCAGTTCTTC. Translated, it gives CASGLKDEQFF.

V usage is TRBV9 and J usage is TRBJ1-1, with 8 bases that match TRBD1. The V and J ends lost 2 bases and 4 bases, in that order; junction bases with no gene match: 4. The CDR3 covers 14 residues. Germline V CDR1 and CDR2: SGDLS, YYNGEE. The CDR3 DNA follows: TGTGCCAGCAGCGTTTTACAGGGGGGCACTGAAGCTTTCTTT. This encodes CASSVLQGGTEAFF.

V gene TRBV7-9 combines with J gene TRBJ1-6; weak D call: TRBD1 (5 bases). CDR1 is SEHNR and CDR2 is FQNEAQ in the germline V gene (reference sequence). Trimming took off 7 bases at V and 7 bases at J, with 8 bases between the two ends. The CDR3 totals 12 residues. As DNA, the CDR3 is TGTGCCAGCACCCCAGGGAATTCACCCCTCCACTTT. The encoded protein is CASTPGNSPLHF.

The rearrangement links TRBV5-1 to TRBJ1-3; D unclear. Germline loops: CDR1 SGHRS, CDR2 YFSETQ. The CDR3 length is 14 residues. Trimming left V 4 bases short and J 0 bases short, with 8 bases between. CDR3 residues: CASSMDLSGNTIYF. DNA for the CDR3: TGCGCCAGCAGCATGGACCTCTCTGGAAACACCATATATTTT. Based on the CDR3 plus reference TRBV5-1 and TRBJ1-3, the full variable domain is KAGVTQTPRYLIKTRGQQVTLSCSPISGHRSVSWYQQTPGQGLQFLFEYFSETQRNKGNFPGRFSGRQFSNSRSEMNVSTLELGDSALYLCASSMDLSGNTIYFGEGSWLTVV.

V and J are TRBV20-1 and TRBJ2-2; TRBD1 aligns across 8 bases. Germline assignment: CDR1 DFQATT and CDR2 SNEGSKA (reference sequence). V shed 3 bases and J 6 bases; nucleotides not matched to a gene: 9. The CDR3 has 15 amino acids. The CDR3: CSASSWTGKAGELFF. The CDR3 coding sequence is TGCAGTGCTAGTTCGTGGACAGGGAAAGCCGGGGAGCTGTTTTTT.

As regards this clone: A junction end diverges from the germline sequence, so it may reflect a read error. CDR3 loop: CASSYLGAEEKLFF. The DNA for the CDR3 is TGTGCCAGCAGCTACTTGGGGGCGGAAGAAAAACTGTTTTTT. The chain carries TRBV6-6 and TRBJ1-4; D is perhaps TRBD1 (6 bases). From germline, CDR1 is MNHNY and CDR2 SVGAGI (reference sequence). This CDR3 has 14 residues.

The chain combines TRBV27 with TRBJ1-4, with D possibly TRBD1 on 5 matching bases. The CDR3 consists of 13 residues. Trimming stripped 4 bases from V and 4 bases from J, with 7 bases between. Germline V gene lookup returns CDR1 MNHEY and CDR2 SMNVEV (reference sequence). The chain's CDR3 is CASSYGGNEKLFF. In DNA, the CDR3 is TGTGCCAGCAGTTACGGGGGTAATGAAAAACTGTTTTTT.

A single count supports this clone. The chain uses TRBV10-3 and TRBJ1-1, with D hard to call. V was clipped by 2 bases and J by 4 bases, with 11 bases between them. CDR1 is ENHRY, CDR2 SYGVKD, per germline. The CDR3 runs to 14 residues. CDR3 DNA sequence: TGTGCCATCAGTGAGAAGGGTCTTGGCACTGAAGCTTTCTTT. As protein: CAISEKGLGTEAFF.

The V gene is TRBV5-6, the J gene TRBJ2-7; D is uncertain. The CDR3 has 12 amino acids. The V gene lost 0 bases and the J gene lost 4 bases, with 5 bases spanning the gap. In germline, CDR1 is SGHDT, CDR2 YYEEEE. CDR3 loop: CASSLDRYEQYF. The CDR3 coding sequence is TGTGCCAGCAGCTTGGACAGATACGAGCAGTACTTC.